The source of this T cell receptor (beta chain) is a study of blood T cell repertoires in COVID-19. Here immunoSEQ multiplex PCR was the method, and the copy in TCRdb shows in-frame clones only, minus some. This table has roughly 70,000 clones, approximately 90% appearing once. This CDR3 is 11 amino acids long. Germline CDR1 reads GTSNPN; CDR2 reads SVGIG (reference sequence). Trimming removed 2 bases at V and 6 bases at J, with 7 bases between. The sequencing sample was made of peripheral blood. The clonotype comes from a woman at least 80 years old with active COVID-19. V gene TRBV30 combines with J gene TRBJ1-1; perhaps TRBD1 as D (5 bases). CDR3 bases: TGTGCCTGGAGTTTACAGGCTGAAGCTTTCTTT. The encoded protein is CAWSLQAEAFF.